A selection of T cell receptor beta chains follows, all from one sample in a study of T cells in Graves' hyperthyroidism and ophthalmopathy. TCRdb re-derived calls from the multiplex PCR reads in MiXCR, one entry per CDR3 protein. The data contain around 600,000 distinct CDR3 sequences, about 14% of them seen just once; the ten biggest clones take up around 7%. The sample was blood. These receptors were taken from a woman between 18 and 29 years old with Graves' ophthalmopathy. CDR3s include the opening cysteine and the closing phenylalanine or tryptophan. D genes are given only for firm matches. Not every row has a clone size; where given, it reads once, few, many or a size class.

d_gene: NA
j_gene: TRBJ2-2
abundance: few
v_gene: TRBV4-1
CDR3nt: TGCGCCAGCAGCCGTCTCGGGGGAGGCACCGGGGAGCTGTTTTTT
CDR3aa: CASSRLGGGTGELFF

d_gene: NA
j_gene: TRBJ2-5
abundance: many
v_gene: TRBV6-1
CDR3nt: TGTGCCAGCAGTGGCTACTCCTCAGAAGAGACCCAGTACTTC
CDR3aa: CASSGYSSEETQYF

d_gene: NA
j_gene: TRBJ2-2
abundance: many
v_gene: TRBV3-1
CDR3nt: TGTGCCAGCAGCCAGCAGACGCCGGGTCCGACCGGGGAGCTGTTTTTT
CDR3aa: CASSQQTPGPTGELFF

d_gene: NA
j_gene: TRBJ2-5
abundance: many
v_gene: TRBV2
CDR3nt: TGTGCCAGCAGGATTGGTGAGACCCAGTACTTC
CDR3aa: CASRIGETQYF

d_gene: NA
j_gene: TRBJ2-3
abundance: NA
v_gene: TRBV11-3
CDR3nt: TGTGCCAGCAGCCCAAGGGCAGGGGGCGCGCGCCGCGGGGGGAGCCGAAGCACAGATACGCAGTATTTT
CDR3aa: CASSPRAGGARRGGSRSTDTQYF

d_gene: TRBD2
j_gene: TRBJ2-1
abundance: few
v_gene: TRBV20-1
CDR3nt: TGCAGTGCCCCTCTTCCGCTAGCGGGGTACAATGAGCAGTTCTTC
CDR3aa: CSAPLPLAGYNEQFF

d_gene: NA
j_gene: TRBJ1-4
abundance: many
v_gene: TRBV28
CDR3nt: TGTGCCAGCAGTTTAACAGCAACTAATGAAAAACTGTTTTTT
CDR3aa: CASSLTATNEKLFF

d_gene: NA
j_gene: TRBJ1-6
abundance: many
v_gene: TRBV20-1
CDR3nt: TGCAGTGCTAGAGATATTGGCGCCAGCCACATTAATTCACCCCTCCACTTT
CDR3aa: CSARDIGASHINSPLHF

d_gene: TRBD1
j_gene: TRBJ1-1
abundance: many
v_gene: TRBV6-1
CDR3nt: TGTGCCAGCAGCCGCGACAGGGGGAGCACTGAAGCTTTCTTT
CDR3aa: CASSRDRGSTEAFF

d_gene: NA
j_gene: TRBJ2-3
abundance: many
v_gene: TRBV12-3/TRBV12-4
CDR3nt: TGTGCCAGCAGTTTAGATCCCCTTTTCCGGTATTTT
CDR3aa: CASSLDPLFRYF

d_gene: TRBD2
j_gene: TRBJ2-7
abundance: once
v_gene: TRBV4-3
CDR3nt: TGCGCCAGCAGCCAAGATGGGGAACTAGCGGGAGCTCGGGAGCAGTACTTC
CDR3aa: CASSQDGELAGAREQYF

d_gene: NA
j_gene: TRBJ2-7
abundance: few
v_gene: TRBV11-2
CDR3nt: TGTGCCAGCAGCCGGGGGACGGCCAGCTCCTACGAGCAGTACTTC
CDR3aa: CASSRGTASSYEQYF

d_gene: NA
j_gene: TRBJ2-7
abundance: many
v_gene: TRBV11-2
CDR3nt: TGTGCCAGCAGCTTAGCGGGGGAAGTCTACGAGCAGTACTTC
CDR3aa: CASSLAGEVYEQYF

d_gene: TRBD1
j_gene: TRBJ1-1
abundance: many
v_gene: TRBV12-3/TRBV12-4
CDR3nt: TGTGCCAGCAGTTTGCCTCAGGGGGCGAGATTAGAAGCTTTCTTT
CDR3aa: CASSLPQGARLEAFF

d_gene: TRBD1
j_gene: TRBJ1-2
abundance: many
v_gene: TRBV7-9
CDR3nt: TGTGCCAGCAGCTACGACAGGGGGCGAGATTTCTATGGCTACACCTTC
CDR3aa: CASSYDRGRDFYGYTF

d_gene: NA
j_gene: TRBJ2-2
abundance: NA
v_gene: TRBV27
CDR3nt: TGTGCCAGCGACACCCTATTGGGGGGGGAGCTGTTTTTT
CDR3aa: CASDTLLGGELFF

d_gene: NA
j_gene: TRBJ2-1
abundance: few
v_gene: TRBV19
CDR3nt: TGTGCCAGTAGTACGGGGGTTGAGGACAATGAGCAGTTCTTC
CDR3aa: CASSTGVEDNEQFF

d_gene: TRBD1
j_gene: TRBJ2-1
abundance: few
v_gene: TRBV7-6
CDR3nt: TGTGCCAGCAGCGCCAGACAGGGCTCCTACAATGAGCAGTTCTTC
CDR3aa: CASSARQGSYNEQFF

d_gene: TRBD1
j_gene: TRBJ1-5
abundance: many
v_gene: TRBV6-2/TRBV6-3
CDR3nt: TGTGCCAGCAGAACCCGGGACAGGGTCGGTAGCAATCAGCCCCAGCATTTT
CDR3aa: CASRTRDRVGSNQPQHF

d_gene: NA
j_gene: TRBJ2-6
abundance: many
v_gene: TRBV2
CDR3nt: TGTGCCAGCAGTGAAGACGGCGAAAGGGCCAACGTCCTGACTTTC
CDR3aa: CASSEDGERANVLTF

d_gene: TRBD2
j_gene: TRBJ2-1
abundance: NA
v_gene: TRBV10-3
CDR3nt: TGTGCCATCAGCCGGACTAGCGGGGGGTGGAATGAGCAGTTCTTC
CDR3aa: CAISRTSGGWNEQFF

d_gene: NA
j_gene: TRBJ2-7
abundance: NA
v_gene: TRBV28
CDR3nt: TGTGCCAGCAGTTTACCTGGGGGGGCCACCTACGAGCAGTACTTC
CDR3aa: CASSLPGGATYEQYF

d_gene: TRBD1
j_gene: TRBJ1-6
abundance: many
v_gene: TRBV28
CDR3nt: TGTGCCAGCAGTTTTAGGGACAGGGGTGTCGGAAATTCACCCCTCCACTTT
CDR3aa: CASSFRDRGVGNSPLHF

d_gene: NA
j_gene: TRBJ1-2
abundance: few
v_gene: TRBV30
CDR3nt: TGTGCCTGGGCCCCTTGGGGCCGCGGCTACACCTTC
CDR3aa: CAWAPWGRGYTF

d_gene: TRBD1
j_gene: TRBJ2-5
abundance: many
v_gene: TRBV6-1
CDR3nt: TGTGCCAGCAGGGCCCTCACAGGGGGAGTAGGGGAGACCCAGTACTTC
CDR3aa: CASRALTGGVGETQYF

d_gene: TRBD1
j_gene: TRBJ1-1
abundance: many
v_gene: TRBV30
CDR3nt: TGTGCCTGGAATACAGGGGGTAACACTGAAGCTTTCTTT
CDR3aa: CAWNTGGNTEAFF

d_gene: NA
j_gene: TRBJ2-7
abundance: NA
v_gene: TRBV20-1
CDR3nt: TGCAGTGCTAGGAACCGGGACTGGGGCTACGAGCAGTACTTC
CDR3aa: CSARNRDWGYEQYF

d_gene: TRBD1
j_gene: TRBJ2-7
abundance: few
v_gene: TRBV29-1
CDR3nt: TGCAGCGTTGCCAAAGGTGGGACAGGGCACGAGCAGTACTTC
CDR3aa: CSVAKGGTGHEQYF

d_gene: NA
j_gene: TRBJ2-3
abundance: many
v_gene: TRBV10-3
CDR3nt: TGTGCCATCAATAAGGGCCCTAGCACAGATACGCAGTATTTT
CDR3aa: CAINKGPSTDTQYF

d_gene: NA
j_gene: TRBJ2-5
abundance: many
v_gene: TRBV6-5
CDR3nt: TGTGCCAGCAGTTACCCGAGGGCCCCCGGGTACTTC
CDR3aa: CASSYPRAPGYF

d_gene: NA
j_gene: TRBJ2-4
abundance: NA
v_gene: TRBV6-2/TRBV6-3
CDR3nt: TGTGCCAGCCCAAGCTCCGGGACAAAAAACATTCAGTACTTC
CDR3aa: CASPSSGTKNIQYF

d_gene: NA
j_gene: TRBJ1-3
abundance: many
v_gene: TRBV28
CDR3nt: TGTGCCAGCACCTTAGAAAACACCATATATTTT
CDR3aa: CASTLENTIYF

d_gene: TRBD1
j_gene: TRBJ1-2
abundance: NA
v_gene: TRBV7-3
CDR3nt: TGTGCCAGCAGCTCCACGCCGGGACAGGGGAACTATGGCTACACCTTC
CDR3aa: CASSSTPGQGNYGYTF